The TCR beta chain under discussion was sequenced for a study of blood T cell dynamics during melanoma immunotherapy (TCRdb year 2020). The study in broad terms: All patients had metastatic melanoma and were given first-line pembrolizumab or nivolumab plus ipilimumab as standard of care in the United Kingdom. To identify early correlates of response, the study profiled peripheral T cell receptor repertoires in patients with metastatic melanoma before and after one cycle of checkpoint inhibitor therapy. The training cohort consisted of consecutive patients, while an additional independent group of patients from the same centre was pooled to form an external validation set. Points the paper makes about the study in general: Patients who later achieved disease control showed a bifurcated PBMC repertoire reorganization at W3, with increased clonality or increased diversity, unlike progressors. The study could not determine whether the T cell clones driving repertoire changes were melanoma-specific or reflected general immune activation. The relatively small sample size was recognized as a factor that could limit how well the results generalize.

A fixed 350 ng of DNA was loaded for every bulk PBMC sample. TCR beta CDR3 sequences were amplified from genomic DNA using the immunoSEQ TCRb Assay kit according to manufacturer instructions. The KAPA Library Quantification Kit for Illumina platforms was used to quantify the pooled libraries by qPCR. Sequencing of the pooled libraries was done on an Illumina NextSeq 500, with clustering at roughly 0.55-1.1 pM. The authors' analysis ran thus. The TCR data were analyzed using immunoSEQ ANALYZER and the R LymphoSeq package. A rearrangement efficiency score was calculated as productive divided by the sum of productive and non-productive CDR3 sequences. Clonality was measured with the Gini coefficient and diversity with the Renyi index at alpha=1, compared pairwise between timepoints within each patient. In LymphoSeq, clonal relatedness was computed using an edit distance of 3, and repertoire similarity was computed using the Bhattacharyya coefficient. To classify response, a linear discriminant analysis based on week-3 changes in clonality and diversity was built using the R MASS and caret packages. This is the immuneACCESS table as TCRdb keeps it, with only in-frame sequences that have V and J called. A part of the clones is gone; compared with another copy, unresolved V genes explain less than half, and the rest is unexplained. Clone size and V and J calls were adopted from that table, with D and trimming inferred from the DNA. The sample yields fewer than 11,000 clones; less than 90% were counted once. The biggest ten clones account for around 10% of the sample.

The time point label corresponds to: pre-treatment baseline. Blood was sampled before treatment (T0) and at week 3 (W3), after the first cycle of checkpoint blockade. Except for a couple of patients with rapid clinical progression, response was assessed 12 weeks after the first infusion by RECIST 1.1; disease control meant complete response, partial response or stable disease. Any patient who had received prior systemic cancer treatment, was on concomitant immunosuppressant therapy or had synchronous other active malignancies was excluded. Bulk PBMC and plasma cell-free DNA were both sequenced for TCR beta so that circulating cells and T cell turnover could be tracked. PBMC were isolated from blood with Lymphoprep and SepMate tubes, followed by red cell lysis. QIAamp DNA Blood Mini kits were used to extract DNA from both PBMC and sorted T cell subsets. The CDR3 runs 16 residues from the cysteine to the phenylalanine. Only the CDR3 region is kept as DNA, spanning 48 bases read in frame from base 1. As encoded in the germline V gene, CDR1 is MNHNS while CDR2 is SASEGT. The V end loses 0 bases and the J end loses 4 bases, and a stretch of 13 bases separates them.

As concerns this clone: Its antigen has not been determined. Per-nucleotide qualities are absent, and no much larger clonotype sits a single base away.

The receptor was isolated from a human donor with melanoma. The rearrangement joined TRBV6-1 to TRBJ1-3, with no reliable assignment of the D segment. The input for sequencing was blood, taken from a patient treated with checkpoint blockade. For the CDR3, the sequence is CASSEARNTKGNTIYF. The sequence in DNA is TGTGCCAGCAGTGAAGCACGAAATACTAAGGGAAACACCATATATTTT.